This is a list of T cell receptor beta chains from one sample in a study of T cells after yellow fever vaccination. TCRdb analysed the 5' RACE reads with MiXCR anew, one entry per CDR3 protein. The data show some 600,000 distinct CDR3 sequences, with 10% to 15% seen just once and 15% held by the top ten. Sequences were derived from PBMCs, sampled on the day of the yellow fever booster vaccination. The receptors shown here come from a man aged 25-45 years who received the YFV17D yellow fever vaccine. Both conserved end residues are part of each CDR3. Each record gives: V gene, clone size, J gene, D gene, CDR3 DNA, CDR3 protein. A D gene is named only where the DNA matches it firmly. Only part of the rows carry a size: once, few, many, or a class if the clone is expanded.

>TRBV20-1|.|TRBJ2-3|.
TGCAGTGCGGAGGGGCCAGATACGCAGTATTTT
CSAEGPDTQYF
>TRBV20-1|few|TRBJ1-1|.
TGCAGTGCTCCACTCACAGGGCCCGAAGCTTTCTTT
CSAPLTGPEAFF
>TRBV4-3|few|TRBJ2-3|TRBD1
TGCGCCAGCAGCCAAGATCTGGGACAGCGGAGCACAGATACGCAGTATTTT
CASSQDLGQRSTDTQYF
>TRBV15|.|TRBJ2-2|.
TGTGCCACCAGCAGGGACAGTTTAAACACCGGGGAGCTGTTTTTT
CATSRDSLNTGELFF
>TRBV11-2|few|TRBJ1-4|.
TGTGCCAGCAGCTTAACGTCCTGGAGGGAAAAACTGTTTTTT
CASSLTSWREKLFF
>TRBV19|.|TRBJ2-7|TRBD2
TGTGCCAGCGCCTCGGGACTAGCGTTTTCCTACGAGCAGTACTTC
CASASGLAFSYEQYF
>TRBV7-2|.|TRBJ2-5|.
TGTGCCAGCAGTAAATCGGGACTCCCACAAGAGACCCAGTACTTC
CASSKSGLPQETQYF
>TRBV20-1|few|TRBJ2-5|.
TGCAGTGCGCTACTAAAAGAGACCCAGTACTTC
CSALLKETQYF
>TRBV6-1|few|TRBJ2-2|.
TGTGCCAGCACCATTTCGAGGCGGCTGAACACCGGGGAGCTGTTTTTT
CASTISRRLNTGELFF
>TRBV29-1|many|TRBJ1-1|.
TGCAGCGCCTTCTCCCCGGGCCGGGACACTGAAGCTTTCTTT
CSAFSPGRDTEAFF
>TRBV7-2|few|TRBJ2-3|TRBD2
TGTGCCAGCAGCTTAGGAGCTAGCGGGACGACAGATACGCAGTATTTT
CASSLGASGTTDTQYF
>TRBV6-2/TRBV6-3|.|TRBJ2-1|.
TGTGCCAGCATGGGGACGGGGGCGGCATCCTACAATGAGCAGTTCTTC
CASMGTGAASYNEQFF
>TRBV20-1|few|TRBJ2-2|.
TGCAGTGCTAGAGAGGCAGGCACCGGGGAGCTGTTTTTT
CSAREAGTGELFF
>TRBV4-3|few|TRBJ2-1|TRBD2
TGCGCCAGCAGCCAAGAAGTAGCGGGAGGCTTATACAATGAGCAGTTCTTC
CASSQEVAGGLYNEQFF
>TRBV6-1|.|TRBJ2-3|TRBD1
TGTGCCAGCAGTCCGGACAGGGCGGCGTATTTT
CASSPDRAAYF
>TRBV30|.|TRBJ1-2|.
TGTGCCTGGACTAAAAGCCGCCTGCTTGGTTATGGCTACACCTTC
CAWTKSRLLGYGYTF
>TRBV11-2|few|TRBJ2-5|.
TGTGCCAGCAGCTTAGTCCAGGGGCCAGCAACGGGGACCCAGTACTTC
CASSLVQGPATGTQYF
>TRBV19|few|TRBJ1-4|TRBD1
TGTGCCAGTAGAAGGGACAGGGGGCGCGAAAAACTGTTTTTT
CASRRDRGREKLFF
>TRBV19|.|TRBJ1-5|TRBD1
TGTGCCAGTAGCGGGACAGGGGGTTATCAGCCCCAGCATTTT
CASSGTGGYQPQHF
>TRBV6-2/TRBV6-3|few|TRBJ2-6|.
TGTGCCAGCAGTTACCCAGGGACTGGGGCCAACGTCCTGACTTTC
CASSYPGTGANVLTF
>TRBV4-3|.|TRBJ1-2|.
TGCGCCAGCAGCCAACAAATTAACTATGGCTACACCTTC
CASSQQINYGYTF
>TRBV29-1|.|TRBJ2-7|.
TGCAGCGTTGAAGGAGTAGGAACCCAGCAGTACTTC
CSVEGVGTQQYF
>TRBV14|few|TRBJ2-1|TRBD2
TGTGCCAGCAGCCACCGGACTAGCGGGAGAGTGGGCTACAATGAGCAGTTCTTC
CASSHRTSGRVGYNEQFF
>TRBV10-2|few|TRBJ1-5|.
TGCGCCACCAGCCAGGCCACACCGGGGGTTAATCAGCCCCAGCATTTT
CATSQATPGVNQPQHF
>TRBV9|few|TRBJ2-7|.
TGTGCCAGCAGCCCCGGACCGATTCCCTACGAGCAGTACTTC
CASSPGPIPYEQYF
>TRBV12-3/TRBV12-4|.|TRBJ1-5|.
TGTGCCAGCAGTTTCGTCACTCAGCCCCAGCATTTT
CASSFVTQPQHF
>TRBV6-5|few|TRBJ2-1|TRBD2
TGTGCCAGCAGTTACGAAGTCCCGGGACTAGCTACGAATGAGCAGTTCTTC
CASSYEVPGLATNEQFF
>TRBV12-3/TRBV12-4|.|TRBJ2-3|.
TGTGCCAGCACCATCTACGATACGCAGTATTTT
CASTIYDTQYF